Following are 17 T cell receptor beta chains from one sample sequenced in a study of blood T cell repertoires in COVID-19. Repertoires were generated with immunoSEQ multiplex PCR, while TCRdb's copy carries only in-frame clones and drops some. In the table there are about 300,000 clones, around 88% of which are singletons. Sequenced input: peripheral blood. The source is a woman aged 45 to 65 with acute or convalescent COVID-19.

A note on this clone: Other DNA sequences in this specimen translate into the identical CDR3. The chain couples TRBV20-1 to TRBJ1-2; D is perhaps TRBD1 (5 bases). Trimming pared 5 bases from V and 8 bases from J, leaving 12 bases between. The germline gives CDR1 DFQATT, CDR2 SNEGSKA (reference sequence). CDR3 length equals 11 residues. The CDR3 region has the DNA TGCAGTGCTTCTGGGGGGAGCGGCTACACCTTC. Translation gives CSASGGSGYTF.

The rearrangement uses TRBV28 and TRBJ1-5; D remains ambiguous. The germline V and J ends were trimmed by 1 base and 0 bases, with 4 bases remaining between them. Germline V gene data show CDR1 as MDHEN and CDR2 as SYDVKM. This CDR3 is 14 amino acids long. The CDR3 reads CASSLLYSNQPQHF. The CDR3 DNA is TGTGCCAGCAGTTTATTGTATAGCAATCAGCCCCAGCATTTT. The variable domain in full, completed from reference TRBV28 and TRBJ1-5, reads DVKVTQSSRYLVKRTGEKVFLECVQDMDHENMFWYRQDPGLGLRLIYFSYDVKMKEKGDIPEGYSVSREKKERFSLILESASTNQTSMYLCASSLLYSNQPQHFGDGTRLSIL.

The rearrangement uses TRBV18 and TRBJ2-2; perhaps TRBD1 as D (5 bases). There are 16 residues in the CDR3. Deletions cut 3 bases from V and 0 bases from J, with 11 bases between. Looked up from germline, CDR1 is KGHSH and CDR2 is LQKENI. The CDR3 nucleotides read TGTGCCAGCTCACCCACGGACATAACGAACACCGGGGAGCTGTTTTTT. It translates to CASSPTDITNTGELFF.

The gene calls are TRBV4-2 and TRBJ1-6; D gene uncertain. The germline CDR1 and CDR2 sequences are LGHNA and YNFKEQ. V lost 3 bases and J lost 7, with 13 bases in between. This CDR3 is built from 15 residues. The CDR3 DNA follows: TGTGCCAGCAGCCAGAGGACGGGAGCCAATTCACCCCTCCACTTT. As protein: CASSQRTGANSPLHF.

This clone was observed at least ten times. The V call is TRBV5-1, the J call TRBJ2-4, with D perhaps TRBD1 (5 bases). This CDR3 is 12 amino acids long. Looked up from germline, CDR1 is SGHRS and CDR2 is YFSETQ. The V and J ends lost 5 bases and 8 bases respectively, with 11 bases between them. The CDR3 DNA follows: TGCGCCAGCAGTGCAGGGAAGGACATTCAGTACTTC. Encoded protein: CASSAGKDIQYF.

This clone has just a few counts. J is TRBJ2-7 and V is TRBV6-2 or TRBV6-3; tentatively, D is TRBD2 (7 bases). This CDR3 region has 15 residues. CDR1 is MNHEY and CDR2 is SVGEGT in the germline V gene. V was clipped by 5 bases and J by 2 bases, with 16 bases between them. CDR3 nucleotides: TGTGCCAGCAGTCCCCGGGGGGCCACGACCTACGAGCAGTACGTC. Translating it yields CASSPRGATTYEQYV.

The chain uses TRBV6-2 or TRBV6-3 and TRBJ2-7; 7 positions agree with TRBD2. The CDR3 has 14 residues. V shed 2 bases and J 3 bases; nucleotides not matched to a gene: 4. Germline V gene lookup returns CDR1 MNHEY and CDR2 SVGEGT. CDR3 sequence reads: CASSYRASGYEQYF. CDR3 coding DNA: TGTGCCAGCAGTTACAGAGCTAGCGGCTACGAGCAGTACTTC.

The chain links TRBV2 to TRBJ1-3; D is perhaps TRBD1 (6 bases). V dropped 8 bases and J dropped 2 bases, with 19 bases sitting between them. This CDR3 is built from 16 residues. CDR1 SNHLY and CDR2 FYNNEI come from the germline V gene. The CDR3 region is CASGGGLGQPGNTIYF. The CDR3 coding sequence is TGTGCCAGCGGGGGGGGTCTCGGACAGCCTGGAAACACCATATATTTT.

The rearrangement links TRBV4-1 to TRBJ1-3; no definite D call. The CDR3 length is 16 residues. Trimming took off 0 bases at V and 0 bases at J, with 9 bases between the two ends. The germline V gene encodes CDR1 MGHRA and CDR2 YSYEKL. The CDR3 here is CASSQDHSLSGNTIYF. The CDR3 region has the DNA TGCGCCAGCAGCCAAGATCACAGCCTCTCTGGAAACACCATATATTTT.

This chain connects TRBV6-5 to TRBJ2-1; D is unclear. Trimming shortened V by 6 bases and J by 8 bases, and 14 bases separated the two germline ends. Germline CDR1 MNHEY, CDR2 SVGAGI. This CDR3 comprises 13 residues. CDR3 residues: CASSRVPVHEQFF. For the CDR3, the DNA is TGTGCCAGCAGCCGGGTCCCAGTCCATGAGCAGTTCTTC.

This clone appeared a few times. J is TRBJ2-2 and V is TRBV9; TRBD2 matches at 10 bases. V was pared by 0 bases and J by 1 base, with 3 bases of the junction left unmatched. The CDR3 covers 17 residues. Per germline, CDR1 SGDLS and CDR2 YYNGEE. CDR3 in amino acids: CASSVVASGRNTGELFF. CDR3 DNA sequence: TGTGCCAGCAGCGTAGTAGCTAGCGGGAGGAACACCGGGGAGCTGTTTTTT.

This rearrangement joins TRBV2 to TRBJ1-6, with D possibly matching TRBD1 (5 bases). Germline V gene sequence: CDR1 SNHLY, CDR2 FYNNEI. With 4 bases removed from V and 9 bases from J, the gap between germline ends came to 13 bases. The CDR3 spans 14 residues. CDR3 amino acids: CASSVSGVGSPLHF. In nucleotides, the CDR3 is TGTGCCAGCAGTGTTTCGGGGGTAGGTTCACCCCTCCACTTT.

The rearrangement links TRBV10-3 to TRBJ2-7; 12 nucleotides match TRBD2. The length of the CDR3 is 14 residues. Per germline, CDR1 ENHRY and CDR2 SYGVKD. Trimming took 4 bases from V and 5 from J; bases not matched to a gene: 3. CDR3 sequence reads: CAISATSGSNEQYF. The CDR3 DNA sequence: TGTGCCATCAGTGCGACTAGCGGGAGTAACGAGCAGTACTTC.

This clone was seen only a few times. V gene TRBV4-3 combines with J gene TRBJ1-2; 7 positions agree with TRBD1. Germline lookup yields CDR1 LGHNA and CDR2 YSLEER. V trimming: 0 bases; J trimming: 5 bases; junction bases outside the gene matches: 6. CDR3 size: 15 residues. The CDR3 DNA sequence: TGCGCCAGCAGCCAAGATCCGGCAGGGGGATATGGCTACACCTTC. It is translated as CASSQDPAGGYGYTF.

This clone was seen more than once but under ten times. The rearrangement links TRBV9 to TRBJ1-2, with 9 bases lining up with TRBD1. This CDR3 has 15 amino acids. Per the germline V gene, CDR1 is SGDLS and CDR2 is YYNGEE. V was pared by 4 bases and J by 0 bases, with 4 bases of the junction left unmatched. The CDR3 bases are TGTGCCAGCAGCCCGGGACAGGGTACTAACTATGGCTACACCTTC. It translates to CASSPGQGTNYGYTF. The variable domain in full, with the rest retrieved from reference TRBV9 and TRBJ1-2, is DSGVTQTPKHLITATGQRVTLRCSPRSGDLSVYWYQQSLDQGLQFLIQYYNGEERAKGNILERFSAQQFPDLHSELNLSSLELGDSALYFCASSPGQGTNYGYTFGSGTRLTVV.

This rearrangement joins TRBV4-1 to TRBJ1-1; tentative D call: TRBD1 (6 bases). This CDR3 has 17 amino acids. The V end lost 2 bases, the J end lost 1 base, and 17 bases lay between the germline ends. Germline-derived CDR1 and CDR2 are MGHRA and YSYEKL. Here the CDR3 DNA reads TGCGCCAGCAGCCAACCGACCACAGGGTCTCGGAACACTGAAGCTTTCTTT. As protein: CASSQPTTGSRNTEAFF.

The rearrangement joins TRBV4-1 to TRBJ2-5; D is perhaps TRBD2 (6 bases). Germline assignment: CDR1 MGHRA and CDR2 YSYEKL. CDR3 size: 15 residues. V lost 4 bases to trimming and J lost 4 bases, with 16 bases between them. This chain's CDR3 is CASSLSWGVSETQYF. The CDR3 region has the DNA TGCGCCAGCAGCCTAAGCTGGGGGGTCTCAGAGACCCAGTACTTC.